This T cell receptor (beta chain) was observed in a study of cytomegalovirus exposure and HLA in healthy donors. Study summary: Earlier, roughly 180 million T cells were analyzed, and 117 million unique TCR beta sequences were found among them.

This clone was detected once. The target antigen is unknown. The PCR contained 60 Vbeta and 13 Jbeta primers. The method was immunoSEQ multiplex PCR; TCRdb's version includes in-frame clones alone and lacks a portion of them. The table includes about 98,000 clones, around 86% detected once. General observations from the study: Earlier analysis yielded a pattern in which most TCR beta V segments were productive about 87% or about 30% of the time.

This TCR was recovered from a female donor in good health and CMV-seropositive. Sequences were obtained from PBMCs.

CDR3 sequence reads: CASSESGVREQFF. For the CDR3, the DNA is TGCGCCAGCAGTGAGTCGGGAGTTAGGGAGCAGTTCTTC. This chain links TRBV10-1 with TRBJ2-1, with D perhaps matching TRBD2 (5 bases). V was shortened by 0 bases and J by 10 bases, with 10 bases between the two germline ends. CDR3 size: 13 residues. Germline CDR1 WNHNN, CDR2 SYGVQD (reference sequence).